What follows are 5 T cell receptor beta chains derived from one specimen sequenced in a study of OX40 agonist ivuxolimab in advanced cancers. Libraries were prepared by immunoSEQ multiplex PCR; TCRdb keeps only in-frame clonotypes and omits some of them. The table includes about 82,000 clones, 70% to 90% detected once. The sequencing here drew on CD4+ or CD8+ T cells sorted from blood, taken in a trial of the OX40 agonist ivuxolimab. Every receptor here comes from an adult with an advanced solid tumor such as melanoma, head and neck, liver or kidney cancer.

Remarks on this clone: Other DNA sequences in the same sample also yield this CDR3. V is TRBV10-3 and J is TRBJ1-1; D perhaps matches TRBD1 (5 bases). The CDR3 runs 12 residues. The germline CDR1 and CDR2 sequences are ENHRY and SYGVKD. The V gene lost 10 bases and the J gene lost 3 bases, with 12 bases spanning the gap. CDR3 loop: CATWDSDTEAFF. CDR3 in DNA: TGTGCCACGTGGGACTCCGACACTGAAGCTTTCTTT.

The V gene is TRBV4-2, the J gene TRBJ2-2, with D tentatively TRBD2 (6 bases). Between the trimmed V and J ends, which lost 0 bases and 6 bases, there was a span of 11 bases. Per germline, CDR1 LGHNA and CDR2 YNFKEQ. CDR3 size: 15 residues. CDR3 nucleotides: TGTGCCAGCAGCCAAGATACGGGAGTGGCCGGGGAGCTGTTTTTT. Translation: CASSQDTGVAGELFF.

This sequence joins TRBV9 and TRBJ2-1; no definite D call. Germline V gene sequence: CDR1 SGDLS, CDR2 YYNGEE. CDR3 length: 14 residues. The ends were cut back, 0 bases at V and 3 bases at J, with 7 bases in the middle. CDR3 coding DNA: TGTGCCAGCAGCGTAGAAGACATCTACAATGAGCAGTTCTTC. This translates into CASSVEDIYNEQFF.

This chain links TRBV28 with TRBJ1-2, with 8 bases aligning to TRBD1. Germline V gene sequence: CDR1 MDHEN, CDR2 SYDVKM. The CDR3 covers 15 residues. With 4 bases clipped from V and 6 bases from J, the junction kept 10 bases outside the gene matches. This CDR3 is CASSSQGGEWHGYTF. The CDR3 nucleotides are TGTGCCAGCAGTTCACAGGGGGGCGAGTGGCATGGCTACACCTTC.

The V gene is TRBV12-2, the J gene TRBJ2-7. TRBV12-2 has pseudogene status. This CDR3 contains 11 residues. CDR3 region: CASRFSYEQYF. The CDR3, as DNA: TGTGCAAGTCGCTTTTCCTACGAGCAGTACTTC.